This passage covers 25 T cell receptor beta chains from one sample sequenced in a study of blood T cell repertoires in COVID-19. Some clones are missing from TCRdb's copy, which holds only in-frame ones; the method was immunoSEQ multiplex PCR. The profile shows around 94,000 clones, approximately 90% of them singletons. The material sequenced was peripheral blood. All receptors derive from a man over 45 with active COVID-19.

This clone came up a few times. The chain carries TRBV5-1 and TRBJ1-5; the match to TRBD1 covers 9 bases. V lost 3 bases and J lost 2; bases outside the gene matches: 3. Germline CDR1 SGHRS, CDR2 YFSETQ. This CDR3 comprises 15 residues. The CDR3 DNA reads as TGCGCCAGCAGCTCGGGACAGGGAGGCAATCAGCCCCAGCATTTT. It specifies CASSSGQGGNQPQHF.

This chain joins TRBV6-5 and TRBJ1-2; 7 nucleotides match TRBD1. The CDR3 is made up of 15 amino acids. Germline assignment: CDR1 MNHEY and CDR2 SVGAGI. V lost 5 bases and J lost 8; bases outside the gene matches: 14. The CDR3 DNA reads TGTGCCAGCAGTCCTTTCGGAGAGGGGGCACGGGGCTACACCTTC. It is translated as CASSPFGEGARGYTF.

This rearrangement joins TRBV19 to TRBJ1-2; D unresolved. The germline gives CDR1 LNHDA, CDR2 SQIVND (reference sequence). CDR3 length equals 12 residues. With 6 bases removed from V and 7 bases from J, the gap between germline ends came to 12 bases. CDR3 bases: TGTGCCAGTAGCTCGCGGGAAAGTGGCTACACCTTC. Protein: CASSSRESGYTF.

This chain connects TRBV6-5 to TRBJ2-6; possibly TRBD2 for D (5 bases). This CDR3 spans 16 amino acids. Trimming cost V 2 bases and J 1 base, with 9 bases left between them. CDR1 and CDR2 (germline): MNHEY, SVGAGI. The DNA of the CDR3 is TGTGCCAGCAGTTACCTTTCGGGATCTGGGGCCAACGTCCTGACTTTC. Its protein is CASSYLSGSGANVLTF.

The chain carries TRBV11-3 and TRBJ2-7, with 7 bases lining up with TRBD1. The CDR3 contains 13 residues. V dropped 5 bases and J dropped 2; count of bases not matched to a gene: 3. From germline, CDR1 is SGHNT and CDR2 YENEEA. CDR3 bases: TGTGCCAGCAGCCGAGGACAGGCCTACGAGCAGTACTTC. Residues: CASSRGQAYEQYF.

The CDR3 DNA reads TGTGCCAGCAGCTTCCGGGGGGACAAGTACAATGAGCAGTTCTTC. Translating gives CASSFRGDKYNEQFF. V and J are TRBV5-5 and TRBJ2-1; maybe TRBD2 (7 bases). V shed 2 bases and J shed 4 bases, with 13 bases lying between them. Germline V gives CDR1 SGHKS, CDR2 YYEKEE (reference sequence). This CDR3 is 15 amino acids long.

This chain links TRBV24-1 with TRBJ2-1; TRBD1 is a possible D gene (5 bases). Germline CDR1 and CDR2: KGHDR and SFDVKD. The CDR3 covers 13 residues. V was clipped by 2 bases and J by 9 bases, with 10 bases between them. The CDR3 here is CATSDSRASEQFF. The CDR3 nucleotides are TGTGCCACCAGTGATTCCAGGGCTTCTGAGCAGTTCTTC.

This clone appeared once. This chain connects TRBV15 to TRBJ1-5; D call uncertain. Deletions cut 4 bases from V and 9 bases from J, with 13 bases between. The CDR3 extends over 13 amino acids. Germline values: CDR1 LNHNV, CDR2 YYDKDF (reference sequence). In DNA, the CDR3 is TGTGCCACCAGCAAAGACCTCGAGAGGCCCCAGCATTTT. Encoded protein: CATSKDLERPQHF.

This clone came up a few times. The V and J genes are TRBV6-2 or TRBV6-3 and TRBJ2-7, with 7 bases that match TRBD2. CDR3 size: 15 residues. The germline gives CDR1 MNHEY, CDR2 SVGEGT. V lost 5 bases and J lost 6; bases outside the gene matches: 13. The CDR3 protein is CASSRPLGDYGEQYF. The CDR3 DNA sequence: TGTGCCAGCAGTAGGCCTTTAGGGGACTATGGCGAGCAGTACTTC.

The chain recombines TRBV11-2 with TRBJ2-7; D unresolved. Trimming cost V 2 bases and J 2 bases, with 7 bases left between them. The germline V gene encodes CDR1 SGHAT and CDR2 FQNNGV. The CDR3 extends over 13 amino acids. The CDR3 here is CASSLLHTYEQYF. The CDR3 nucleotides read TGTGCCAGCAGCTTACTTCACACCTACGAGCAGTACTTC.

The chain recombines TRBV7-9 with TRBJ2-7; 7 nucleotides line up with TRBD1. Germline loops: CDR1 SEHNR, CDR2 FQNEAQ (reference sequence). CDR3 length equals 14 residues. V lost 1 base and J lost 5; bases outside the gene matches: 5. CDR3 residues: CASSLGRQGHEQYF. CDR3 DNA sequence: TGTGCCAGCAGCTTAGGGCGACAGGGCCACGAGCAGTACTTC. Full variable domain (outside the CDR3, taken from reference TRBV7-9 and TRBJ2-7): DTGVSQNPRHKITKRGQNVTFRCDPISEHNRLYWYRQTLGQGPEFLTYFQNEAQLEKSRLLSDRFSAERPKGSFSTLEIQRTEQGDSAMYLCASSLGRQGHEQYFGPGTRLTVT.

The rearrangement links TRBV5-4 to TRBJ2-2; 7 nucleotides line up with TRBD2. Unmatched junction bases numbered 8, after V lost 6 bases and J lost 0 bases. CDR3 length equals 16 residues. From germline, CDR1 is SGHNT and CDR2 YYREEE (reference sequence). CDR3 residues: CASTNMGGSNTGELFF. The CDR3 nucleotides read TGTGCCAGCACCAACATGGGGGGGTCGAACACCGGGGAGCTGTTTTTT.

As DNA, the CDR3 is TGCGCCAGCAGCCAGGGACACAACACCGGGGAGCTGTTTTTT. The encoded protein is CASSQGHNTGELFF. The V and J genes are TRBV4-1 and TRBJ2-2; TRBD1 is a possible D gene (6 bases). Germline V CDR1 and CDR2: MGHRA, YSYEKL. The CDR3 extends over 14 amino acids. Trimming took off 3 bases at V and 2 bases at J, with 7 bases between the two ends.

The genes are TRBV6-2 or TRBV6-3 and TRBJ1-5; D may be TRBD1 (5 bases). The CDR3 is 15 amino acids. Per the germline V gene, CDR1 is MNHEY and CDR2 is SVGEGT. Trimming stripped 2 bases from V and 6 bases from J, with 14 bases between. In DNA, the CDR3 is TGTGCCAGCAGTTACGGGCAGGGTCCAGGTCAGCCCCAGCATTTT. Translation: CASSYGQGPGQPQHF.

This rearrangement joins TRBV9 to TRBJ1-1; 7 nucleotides agree with TRBD1. Germline CDR1 reads SGDLS; CDR2 reads YYNGEE. The CDR3 contains 16 residues. Trimming took 0 bases from V and 1 from J; bases not matched to a gene: 6. In DNA form, the CDR3 reads TGTGCCAGCAGCGTAGGGCACAGGGGAACGAACACTGAAGCTTTCTTT. Translating gives CASSVGHRGTNTEAFF.

The chain combines TRBV15 with TRBJ2-7, with TRBD2 as a possible D gene (6 bases). The CDR3 spans 14 residues. CDR1 LNHNV and CDR2 YYDKDF come from the germline V gene (reference sequence). The V end was cut by 0 bases, the J end by 6 bases, with 12 bases between. CDR3 nucleotide sequence: TGTGCCACCAGCAGAGACGGTCCCGGGGGCGAGCAGTACTTC. This translates into CATSRDGPGGEQYF. The variable domain in full, completed from reference TRBV15 and TRBJ2-7, reads DAMVIQNPRYQVTQFGKPVTLSCSQTLNHNVMYWYQQKSSQAPKLLFHYYDKDFNNEADTPDNFQSRRPNTSFCFLDIRSPGLGDTAMYLCATSRDGPGGEQYFGPGTRLTVT.

This clone has only one observation. The V and J genes are TRBV7-2 and TRBJ1-5; a possible D gene is TRBD1 (5 bases). Trimming removed 3 bases at V and 3 bases at J, with 15 bases between. This CDR3 contains 16 residues. Germline values: CDR1 SGHTA, CDR2 FQGNSA. DNA for the CDR3: TGTGCCAGCAGCTTTTTATCAGGGAGGACCAATCAGCCCCAGCATTTT. Translating gives CASSFLSGRTNQPQHF.

This clone occurred a few times. The chain uses TRBV10-3 and TRBJ1-2; D possibly corresponds to TRBD1 (6 bases). Germline V lookup: CDR1 ENHRY, CDR2 SYGVKD. V was trimmed by 1 base and J by 3 bases, leaving 15 bases between them. This CDR3 contains 16 residues. The CDR3 reads CAISEFEAGADYGYTF. As DNA, the CDR3 is TGTGCCATCAGTGAGTTCGAAGCAGGGGCGGACTATGGCTACACCTTC.

The V gene is TRBV7-2, the J gene TRBJ1-1; weak D call: TRBD1 (5 bases). The CDR3 contains 13 residues. From germline, CDR1 is SGHTA and CDR2 FQGNSA. V was cut by 5 bases and J by 2 bases, with 9 bases left in between. The chain's CDR3 is CASSRQSNTEAFF. DNA of the CDR3: TGTGCCAGCAGCAGACAGTCAAACACTGAAGCTTTCTTT.

This sequence joins TRBV5-4 and TRBJ1-6; unclear D gene. V was cut by 7 bases and J by 11 bases, with 10 bases left in between. Germline assignment: CDR1 SGHNT and CDR2 YYREEE (reference sequence). This CDR3 has 11 amino acids. The CDR3 DNA is TGTGCCAGCGGAGAGTATACACCCCTCCACTTT. It translates to CASGEYTPLHF.

The gene calls are TRBV7-8 and TRBJ1-1; a weak D match, TRBD1 (6 bases). This CDR3 spans 15 amino acids. V shed 5 bases and J shed 1 base, with 14 bases lying between them. From germline, CDR1 is SGHVS and CDR2 FQNEAQ. The CDR3 here is CASSPTGHQNTEAFF. CDR3 in DNA: TGTGCCAGCAGCCCGACGGGACACCAGAACACTGAAGCTTTCTTT. The full variable domain, with the rest looked up from reference TRBV7-8 and TRBJ1-1, is GAGVSQSPRYKVAKRGQDVALRCDPISGHVSLFWYQQALGQGPEFLTYFQNEAQLDKSGLPSDRFFAERPEGSVSTLKIQRTQQEDSAVYLCASSPTGHQNTEAFFGQGTRLTVV.

CDR3 bases: TGTGCCAGCTCACCAAGGGGGGGCGGCTTGGATACGCAGTATTTT. Translated, it gives CASSPRGGGLDTQYF. The V gene is TRBV18, the J gene TRBJ2-3, with a tentative D call TRBD2 (7 bases). Between the trimmed V and J ends, which lost 2 bases and 6 bases, there was a span of 15 bases. Germline-derived CDR1 and CDR2 are KGHSH and LQKENI. The CDR3 runs to 15 residues.

V gene TRBV5-4 combines with J gene TRBJ2-2, with 12 bases identical to TRBD1. V dropped 5 bases and J dropped 1; count of bases not matched to a gene: 9. The germline gives CDR1 SGHNT, CDR2 YYREEE (reference sequence). The CDR3 runs 18 residues. DNA of the CDR3: TGTGCCAGCAGGCCCGGGACAGGGGGCGGGGGGAACACCGGGGAGCTGTTTTTT. Its translation is CASRPGTGGGGNTGELFF.

This clone was seen once. The chain employs TRBV9 and TRBJ2-1; 9 nucleotides agree with TRBD2. Germline trimming cut 0 bases from V and 0 bases from J; bases unmatched to any gene: 4. The CDR3 length is 17 residues. Germline assignment: CDR1 SGDLS and CDR2 YYNGEE. The CDR3 DNA reads as TGTGCCAGCAGCGTAGGAGCGGGGGGATACTCCTACAATGAGCAGTTCTTC. Amino acids: CASSVGAGGYSYNEQFF.

The chain recombines TRBV7-9 with TRBJ1-2, with TRBD1 matching 10 bases. CDR3 length: 13 residues. With V trimmed by 5 bases and J by 7 bases, 4 bases remained unmatched. Germline lookup yields CDR1 SEHNR and CDR2 FQNEAQ (reference sequence). CDR3 nucleotides: TGTGCCAGCAGCCCGGGGACAGGGGCTGGCTACACCTTC. Protein sequence: CASSPGTGAGYTF.